These 2 T cell receptor beta chains originate from one sample sequenced in a study of T cell repertoires in cytomegalovirus infection. TCRdb itself ran the reads through MiXCR, one entry per CDR3 protein. Seen here are about 490,000 distinct CDR3 sequences, about 15% observed once, and the top ten hold 20% to 30%. The sequencing input was CD8+ T cells from PBMCs. Receptor source: a human donor in good health (CMV status not recorded). Some clones in this sample may be carry-over from other donors' samples.

Concerning this clonotype: A junction end diverges from the germline sequence, so it may reflect a read error. This chain's CDR3 is CASSLVGTQETQHF. The CDR3 coding sequence is TGTGCCAGCAGCTTGGTCGGGACTCAAGAGACCCAGCACTTC. The chain has TRBV7-9 and TRBJ2-5; D possibly corresponds to TRBD2 (6 bases). The length of the CDR3 is 14 residues. The germline V gene has CDR1 SEHNR and CDR2 FQNEAQ (reference sequence).

This clonotype came up a few times. The gene calls are TRBV27 and TRBJ1-1; D not resolved. Germline V lookup: CDR1 MNHEY, CDR2 SMNVEV (reference sequence). Trimming removed 3 bases at V and 7 bases at J, with 12 bases between. CDR3 length equals 13 residues. The CDR3 reads CASSFVGRSEAFF. The CDR3, as DNA: TGTGCCAGCAGTTTCGTGGGTCGGAGTGAAGCTTTCTTT.